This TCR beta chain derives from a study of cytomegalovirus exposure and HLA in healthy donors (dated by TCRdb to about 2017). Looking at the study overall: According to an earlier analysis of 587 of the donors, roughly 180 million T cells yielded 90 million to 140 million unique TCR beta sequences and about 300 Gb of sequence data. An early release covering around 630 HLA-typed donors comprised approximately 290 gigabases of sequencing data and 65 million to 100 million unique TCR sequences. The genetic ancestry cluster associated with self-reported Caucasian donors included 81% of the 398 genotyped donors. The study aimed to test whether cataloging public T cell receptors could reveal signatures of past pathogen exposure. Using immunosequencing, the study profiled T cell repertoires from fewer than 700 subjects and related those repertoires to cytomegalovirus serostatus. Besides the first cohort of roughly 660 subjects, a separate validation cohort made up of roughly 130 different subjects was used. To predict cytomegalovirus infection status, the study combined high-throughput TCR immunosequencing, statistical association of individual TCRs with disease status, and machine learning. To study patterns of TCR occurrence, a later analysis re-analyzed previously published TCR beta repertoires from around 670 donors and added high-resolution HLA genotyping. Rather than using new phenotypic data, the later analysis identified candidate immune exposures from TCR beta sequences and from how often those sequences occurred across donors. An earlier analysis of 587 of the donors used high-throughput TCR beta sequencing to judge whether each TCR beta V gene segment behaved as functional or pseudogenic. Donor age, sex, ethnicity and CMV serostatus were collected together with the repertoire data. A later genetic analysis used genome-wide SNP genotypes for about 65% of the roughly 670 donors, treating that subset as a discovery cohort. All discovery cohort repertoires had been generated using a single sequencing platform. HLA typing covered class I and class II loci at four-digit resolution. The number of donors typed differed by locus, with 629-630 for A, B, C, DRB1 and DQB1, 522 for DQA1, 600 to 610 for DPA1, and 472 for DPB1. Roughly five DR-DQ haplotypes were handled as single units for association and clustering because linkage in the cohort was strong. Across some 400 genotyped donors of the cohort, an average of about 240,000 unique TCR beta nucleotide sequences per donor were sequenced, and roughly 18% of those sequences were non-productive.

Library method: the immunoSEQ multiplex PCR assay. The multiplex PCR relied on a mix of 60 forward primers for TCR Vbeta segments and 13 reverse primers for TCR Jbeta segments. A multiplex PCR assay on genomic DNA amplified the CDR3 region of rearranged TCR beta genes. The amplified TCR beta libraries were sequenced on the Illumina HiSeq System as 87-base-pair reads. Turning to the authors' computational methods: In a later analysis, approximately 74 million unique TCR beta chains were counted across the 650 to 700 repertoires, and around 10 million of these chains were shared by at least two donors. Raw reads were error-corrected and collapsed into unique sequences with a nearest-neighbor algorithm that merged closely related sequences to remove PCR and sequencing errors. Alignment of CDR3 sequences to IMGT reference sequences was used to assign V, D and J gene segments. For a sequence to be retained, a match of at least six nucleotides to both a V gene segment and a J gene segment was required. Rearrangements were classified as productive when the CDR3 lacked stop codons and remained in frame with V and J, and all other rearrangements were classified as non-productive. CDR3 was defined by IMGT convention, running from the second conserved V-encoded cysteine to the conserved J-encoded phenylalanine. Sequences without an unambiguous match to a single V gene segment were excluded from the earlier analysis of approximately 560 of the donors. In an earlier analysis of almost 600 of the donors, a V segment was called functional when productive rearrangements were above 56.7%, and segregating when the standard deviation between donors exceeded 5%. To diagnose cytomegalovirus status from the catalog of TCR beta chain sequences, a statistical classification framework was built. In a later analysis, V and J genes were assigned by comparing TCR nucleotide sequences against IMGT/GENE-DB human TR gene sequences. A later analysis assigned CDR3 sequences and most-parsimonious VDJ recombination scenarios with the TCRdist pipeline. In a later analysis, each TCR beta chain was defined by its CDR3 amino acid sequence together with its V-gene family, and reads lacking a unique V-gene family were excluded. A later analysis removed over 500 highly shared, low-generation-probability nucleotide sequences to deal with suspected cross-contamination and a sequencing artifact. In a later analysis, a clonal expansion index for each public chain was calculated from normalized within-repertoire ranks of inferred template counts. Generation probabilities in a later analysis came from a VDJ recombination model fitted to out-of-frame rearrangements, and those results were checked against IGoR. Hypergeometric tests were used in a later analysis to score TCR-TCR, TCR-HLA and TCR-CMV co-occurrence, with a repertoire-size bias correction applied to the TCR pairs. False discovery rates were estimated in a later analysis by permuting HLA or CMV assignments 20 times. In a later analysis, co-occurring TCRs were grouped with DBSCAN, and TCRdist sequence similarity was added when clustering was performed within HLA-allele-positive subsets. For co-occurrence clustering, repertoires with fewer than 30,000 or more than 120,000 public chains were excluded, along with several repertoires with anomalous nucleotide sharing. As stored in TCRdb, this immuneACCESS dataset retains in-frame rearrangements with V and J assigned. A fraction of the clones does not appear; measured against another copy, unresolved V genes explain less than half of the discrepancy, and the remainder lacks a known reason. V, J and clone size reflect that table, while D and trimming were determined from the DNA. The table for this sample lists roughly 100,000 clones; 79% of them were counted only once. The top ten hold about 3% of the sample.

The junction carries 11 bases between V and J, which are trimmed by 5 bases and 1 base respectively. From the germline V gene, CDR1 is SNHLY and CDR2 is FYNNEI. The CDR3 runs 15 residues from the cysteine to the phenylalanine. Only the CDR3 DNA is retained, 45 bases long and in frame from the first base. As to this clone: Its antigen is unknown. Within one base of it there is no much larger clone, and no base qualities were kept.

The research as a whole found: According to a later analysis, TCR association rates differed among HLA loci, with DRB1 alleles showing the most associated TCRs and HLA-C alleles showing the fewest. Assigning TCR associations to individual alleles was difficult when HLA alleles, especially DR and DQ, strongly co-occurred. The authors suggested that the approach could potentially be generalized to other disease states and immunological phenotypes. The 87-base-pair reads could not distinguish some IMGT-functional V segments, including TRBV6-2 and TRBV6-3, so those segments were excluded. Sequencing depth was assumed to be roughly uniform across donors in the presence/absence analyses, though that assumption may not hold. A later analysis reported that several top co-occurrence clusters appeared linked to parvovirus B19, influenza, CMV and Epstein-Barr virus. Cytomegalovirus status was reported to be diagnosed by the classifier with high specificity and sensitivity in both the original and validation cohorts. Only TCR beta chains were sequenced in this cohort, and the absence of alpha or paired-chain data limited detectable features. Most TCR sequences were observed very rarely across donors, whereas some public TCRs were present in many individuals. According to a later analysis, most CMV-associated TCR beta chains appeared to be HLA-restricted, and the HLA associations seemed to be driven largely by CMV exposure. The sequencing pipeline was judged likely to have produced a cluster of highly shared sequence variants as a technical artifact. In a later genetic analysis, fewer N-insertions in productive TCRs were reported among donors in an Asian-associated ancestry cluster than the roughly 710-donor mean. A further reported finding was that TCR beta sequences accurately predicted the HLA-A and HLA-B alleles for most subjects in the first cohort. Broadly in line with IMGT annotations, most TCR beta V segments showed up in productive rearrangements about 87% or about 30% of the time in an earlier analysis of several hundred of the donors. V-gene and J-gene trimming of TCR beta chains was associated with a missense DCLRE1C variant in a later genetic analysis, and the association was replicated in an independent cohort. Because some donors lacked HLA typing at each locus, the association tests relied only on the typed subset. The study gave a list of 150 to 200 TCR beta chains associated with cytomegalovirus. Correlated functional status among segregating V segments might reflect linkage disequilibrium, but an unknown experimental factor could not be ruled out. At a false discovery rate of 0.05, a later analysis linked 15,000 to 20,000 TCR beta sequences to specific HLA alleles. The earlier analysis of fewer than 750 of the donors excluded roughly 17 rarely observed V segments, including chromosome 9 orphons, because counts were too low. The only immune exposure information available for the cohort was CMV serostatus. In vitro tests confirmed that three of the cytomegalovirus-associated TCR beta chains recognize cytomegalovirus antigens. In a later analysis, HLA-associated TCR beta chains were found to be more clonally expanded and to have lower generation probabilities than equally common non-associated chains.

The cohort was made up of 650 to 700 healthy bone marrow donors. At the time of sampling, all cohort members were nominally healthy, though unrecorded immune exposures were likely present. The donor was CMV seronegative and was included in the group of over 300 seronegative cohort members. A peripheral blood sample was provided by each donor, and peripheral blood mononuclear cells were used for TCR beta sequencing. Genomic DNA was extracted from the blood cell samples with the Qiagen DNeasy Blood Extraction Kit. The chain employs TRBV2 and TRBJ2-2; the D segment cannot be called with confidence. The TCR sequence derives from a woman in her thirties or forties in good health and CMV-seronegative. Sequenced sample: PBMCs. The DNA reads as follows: TGTGCCAGCAGTTCTATCCCGGTGAACACCGGGGAGCTGTTTTTT. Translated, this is CASSSIPVNTGELFF.